This T cell receptor (beta chain) was identified in a study of blood T cell repertoires in COVID-19. Study background: Material from acute and convalescent COVID-19 was sourced from the United States, Italy and Spain. Sources were T cells, B-cell-depleted T cells, or PBMCs; the material itself was cDNA or gDNA.

The authors' processing: Estimated nucleated cell counts came from reference gene primer amplification. Profiled with immunoSEQ multiplex PCR; TCRdb holds only in-frame clones, not every one. V and J calls and clone size come straight from that table; D and trimming were deduced from the DNA. The sample records fewer than 90,000 clones, around 90% being singletons. V lost 7 bases to trimming and J lost 6 bases; unmatched junction nucleotides: 11. The germline V gene encodes CDR1 MNHEY and CDR2 SVGAGI. This CDR3 spans 14 amino acids. The sequenced sample consisted of peripheral blood. The gene calls are TRBV6-5 and TRBJ1-2; 7 nucleotides align to TRBD1. This receptor was identified in a male donor with acute or convalescent COVID-19. This CDR3 reads CASNPGQEGHGYTF. CDR3 coding DNA: TGTGCCAGCAACCCCGGACAGGAGGGCCATGGCTACACCTTC.